This TCR beta chain was retrieved from a study of blood T cell repertoires in COVID-19. In the study overall: From the United States, Italy and Spain came samples of acute and convalescent COVID-19.

Per the study methods: Using reference gene primer amplification, nucleated cell counts were estimated. The repertoire was sequenced with immunoSEQ multiplex PCR; TCRdb's copy has only in-frame clones and lacks some. From that table come the V and J calls and clone size; the DNA was used to work out D and trimming. There are 220,000 or so clones in the sample; around 90% occur only once, and less than 15% lies in the top ten. Trimming removed 4 bases from V and 6 bases from J; junction bases left unmatched: 11. Per the germline V gene, CDR1 is LGHNA and CDR2 is YNFKEQ. The CDR3 extends over 16 amino acids.

V gene TRBV4-2 combines with J gene TRBJ1-2, with 10 bases lining up with TRBD1. This clonotype was obtained from a man aged 25 to 40 who had been exposed to COVID-19. The sample was PBMCs or T cells enriched from blood (not recorded which). CDR3: CASSLGKTGGDHGYTF. CDR3 bases: TGTGCCAGCAGCCTGGGAAAGACAGGGGGCGACCATGGCTACACCTTC.